This T cell receptor (beta chain) was sequenced during a study of cytomegalovirus exposure and HLA in healthy donors. Study-wide findings and caveats: A later analysis found that most CMV-associated TCR beta chains appeared HLA-restricted. In a later analysis, about 17,000 TCR beta sequences were associated with HLA alleles at 0.05 false discovery rate.

This clone was recorded once. Its antigen is still unknown. The germline gives CDR1 SGHRS, CDR2 YFSETQ. CDR3 length: 16 residues. V trimming: 4 bases; J trimming: 6 bases; junction bases outside the gene matches: 10. 13 Jbeta primers and 60 Vbeta primers were used for the PCR. TCRdb's copy holds only in-frame clones and misses some; the assay was immunoSEQ multiplex PCR. The table lists about 85,000 clones, roughly 80% of them singletons. The V gene is TRBV5-1, the J gene TRBJ2-1, with 10 bases aligning to TRBD1. The clonotype originates from a man aged 45-60 years in good health and CMV-seropositive. The sequenced sample consisted of PBMCs. DNA for the CDR3: TGCGCCAGCAGCGTGGTTCCCGGGACAGGGGTCAATGAGCAGTTCTTC. Amino acid sequence: CASSVVPGTGVNEQFF.